This TCR beta chain was identified in a study of CD8 T cells in Susac syndrome. Stable or active relapsing-remitting multiple sclerosis, untreated and meeting revised McDonald criteria, defined the controls. Reverse transcription of roughly 0.5 to 1 ug RNA used random hexamers. TCR beta CDR3 was amplified by immunoSEQ multiplex PCR. This amplification extended across 54 Vbeta and 13 Jbeta segments. TCRdb re-analysed the immunoSEQ multiplex PCR reads in MiXCR, keeping a single row per CDR3 protein. Of 200,000 to 250,000 distinct CDR3 sequences listed, 95% are singletons. Input material: CD4+ T cells from PBMCs. The TCR sequence derives from a human donor with multiple sclerosis.

The chain's CDR3 is CSARDRLAYTRNEQYF. The CDR3 nucleotides read TGCAGTGCTAGAGATCGATTAGCCTATACTAGAAACGAGCAGTACTTC. This sequence joins TRBV20-1 and TRBJ2-7, with a possible D match to TRBD2 (5 bases). The CDR3 sequence is 16 residues long. From germline, CDR1 is DFQATT and CDR2 SNEGSKA (reference sequence). Trimming took 0 bases from V and 5 from J, leaving 20 bases between them.